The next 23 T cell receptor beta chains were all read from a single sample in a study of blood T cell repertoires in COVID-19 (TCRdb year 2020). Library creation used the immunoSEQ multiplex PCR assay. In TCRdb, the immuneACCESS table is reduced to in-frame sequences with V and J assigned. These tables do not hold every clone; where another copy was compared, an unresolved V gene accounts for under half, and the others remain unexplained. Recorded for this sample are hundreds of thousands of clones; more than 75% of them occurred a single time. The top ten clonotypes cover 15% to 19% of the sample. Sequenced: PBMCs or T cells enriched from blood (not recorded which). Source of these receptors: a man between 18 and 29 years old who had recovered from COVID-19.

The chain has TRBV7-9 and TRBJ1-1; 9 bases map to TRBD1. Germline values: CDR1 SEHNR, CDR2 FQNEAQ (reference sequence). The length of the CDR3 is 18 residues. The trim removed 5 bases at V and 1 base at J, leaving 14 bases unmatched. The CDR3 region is CASSPTRTGAQGNTEAFF. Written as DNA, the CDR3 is TGTGCCAGCAGCCCCACCCGGACAGGGGCCCAGGGGAACACTGAAGCTTTCTTT.

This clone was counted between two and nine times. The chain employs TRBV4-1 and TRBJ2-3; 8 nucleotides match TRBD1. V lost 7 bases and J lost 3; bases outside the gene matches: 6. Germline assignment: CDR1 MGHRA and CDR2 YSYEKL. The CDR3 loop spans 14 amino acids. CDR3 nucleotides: TGCGCCAGCACCGACAGGGGTGGGACAGATACGCAGTATTTT. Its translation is CASTDRGGTDTQYF.

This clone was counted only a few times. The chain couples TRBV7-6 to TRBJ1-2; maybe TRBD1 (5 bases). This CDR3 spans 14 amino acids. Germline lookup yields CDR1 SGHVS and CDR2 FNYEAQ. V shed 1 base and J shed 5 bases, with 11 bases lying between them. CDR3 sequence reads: CASSLDAGGYGYTF. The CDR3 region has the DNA TGTGCCAGCAGCTTAGATGCTGGGGGGTATGGCTACACCTTC.

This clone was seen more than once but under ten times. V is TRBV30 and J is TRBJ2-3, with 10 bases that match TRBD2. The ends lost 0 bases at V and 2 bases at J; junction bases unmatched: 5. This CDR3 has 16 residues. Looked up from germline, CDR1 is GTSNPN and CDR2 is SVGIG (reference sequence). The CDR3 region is CAWSVFSGGSTDTQYF. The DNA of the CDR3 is TGTGCCTGGAGTGTGTTTAGCGGGGGGTCCACAGATACGCAGTATTTT.

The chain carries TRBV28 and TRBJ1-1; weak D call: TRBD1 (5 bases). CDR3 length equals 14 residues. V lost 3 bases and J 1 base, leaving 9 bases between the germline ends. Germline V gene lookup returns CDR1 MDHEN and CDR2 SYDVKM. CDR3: CASSLTQGNTEAFF. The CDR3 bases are TGTGCCAGCAGTTTGACCCAGGGGAACACTGAAGCTTTCTTT.

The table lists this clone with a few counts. CDR3 bases: TGTGCCAGCAGTTCATACCCGGGACAGGGGAACTATGGCTACACCTTC. It codes for CASSSYPGQGNYGYTF. The V and J genes are TRBV27 and TRBJ1-2; 10 bases line up with TRBD1. Germline V gene sequence: CDR1 MNHEY, CDR2 SMNVEV (reference sequence). The junction had 7 bases not matched to a gene; V was cut back by 4 bases and J by 2 bases. This CDR3 has 16 amino acids.

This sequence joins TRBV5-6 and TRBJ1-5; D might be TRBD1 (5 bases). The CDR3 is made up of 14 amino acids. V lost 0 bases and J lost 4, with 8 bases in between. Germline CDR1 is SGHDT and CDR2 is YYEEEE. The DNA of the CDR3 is TGTGCCAGCAGCTTGGGACAGCTGAATCAGCCCCAGCATTTT. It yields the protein CASSLGQLNQPQHF.

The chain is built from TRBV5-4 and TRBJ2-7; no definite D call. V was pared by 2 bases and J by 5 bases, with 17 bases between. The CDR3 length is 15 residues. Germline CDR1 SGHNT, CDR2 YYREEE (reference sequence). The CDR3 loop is CASSFDVSSRHEQYF. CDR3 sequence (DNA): TGTGCCAGCAGCTTCGACGTCTCTAGTAGGCACGAGCAGTACTTC.

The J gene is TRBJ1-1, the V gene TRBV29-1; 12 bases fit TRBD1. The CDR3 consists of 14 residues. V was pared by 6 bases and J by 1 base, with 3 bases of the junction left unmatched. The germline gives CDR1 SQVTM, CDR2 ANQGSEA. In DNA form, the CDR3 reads TGCAGCGTAGGGACAGGGGGCCCGAACACTGAAGCTTTCTTT. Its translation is CSVGTGGPNTEAFF.

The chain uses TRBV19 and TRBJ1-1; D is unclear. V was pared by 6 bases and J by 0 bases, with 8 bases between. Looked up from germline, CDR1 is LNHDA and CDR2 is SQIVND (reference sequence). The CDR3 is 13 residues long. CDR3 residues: CASSTTMNTEAFF. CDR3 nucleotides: TGTGCCAGTAGCACAACGATGAACACTGAAGCTTTCTTT.

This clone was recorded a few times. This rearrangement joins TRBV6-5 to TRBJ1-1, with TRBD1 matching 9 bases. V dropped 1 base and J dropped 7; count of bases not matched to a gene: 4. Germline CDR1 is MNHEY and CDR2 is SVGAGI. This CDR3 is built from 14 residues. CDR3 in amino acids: CASSYLQGAGEAFF. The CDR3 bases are TGTGCCAGCAGTTACTTACAGGGGGCCGGTGAAGCTTTCTTT.

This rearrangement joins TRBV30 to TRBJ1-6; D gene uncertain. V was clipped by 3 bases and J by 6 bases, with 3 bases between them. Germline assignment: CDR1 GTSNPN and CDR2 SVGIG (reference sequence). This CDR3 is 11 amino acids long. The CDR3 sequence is CAWSLNSPLHF. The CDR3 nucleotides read TGTGCCTGGAGCCTTAATTCACCCCTCCACTTT.

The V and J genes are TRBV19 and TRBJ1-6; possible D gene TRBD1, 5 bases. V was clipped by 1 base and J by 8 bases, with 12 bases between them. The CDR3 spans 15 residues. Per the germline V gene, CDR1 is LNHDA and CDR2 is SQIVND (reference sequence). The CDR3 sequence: CASSIGAGEDSPLHF. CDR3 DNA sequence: TGTGCCAGTAGTATAGGGGCGGGGGAGGATTCACCCCTCCACTTT.

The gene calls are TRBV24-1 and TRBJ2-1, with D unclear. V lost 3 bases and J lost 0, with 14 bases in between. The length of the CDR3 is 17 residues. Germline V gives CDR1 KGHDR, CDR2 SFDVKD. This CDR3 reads CATSDTSGLSSYNEQFF. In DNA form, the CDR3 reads TGTGCCACCAGTGATACTTCAGGCCTAAGCTCCTACAATGAGCAGTTCTTC.

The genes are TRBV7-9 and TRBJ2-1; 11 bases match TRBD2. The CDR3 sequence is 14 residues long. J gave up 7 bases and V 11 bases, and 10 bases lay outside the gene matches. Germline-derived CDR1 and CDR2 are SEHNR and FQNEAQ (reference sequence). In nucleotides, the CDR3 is TGTGCCTCTAGGGTACTAGCGGGAGAGAATGAGCAGTTCTTC. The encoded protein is CASRVLAGENEQFF.

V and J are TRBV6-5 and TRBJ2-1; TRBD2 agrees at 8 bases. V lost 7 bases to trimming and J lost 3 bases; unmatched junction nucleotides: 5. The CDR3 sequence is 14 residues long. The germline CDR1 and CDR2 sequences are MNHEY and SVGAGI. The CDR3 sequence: CASKTSEYYNEQFF. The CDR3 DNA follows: TGTGCCAGCAAGACTAGCGAGTACTACAATGAGCAGTTCTTC.

CDR3 in amino acids: CASRQGVYYGYTF. The CDR3 bases are TGTGCCAGCAGACAGGGCGTTTACTATGGCTACACCTTC. The gene calls are TRBV28 and TRBJ1-2; weak D call: TRBD1 (6 bases). Trimming removed 6 bases at V and 3 bases at J, with 11 bases between. Germline V gene lookup returns CDR1 MDHEN and CDR2 SYDVKM. The CDR3 length is 13 residues.

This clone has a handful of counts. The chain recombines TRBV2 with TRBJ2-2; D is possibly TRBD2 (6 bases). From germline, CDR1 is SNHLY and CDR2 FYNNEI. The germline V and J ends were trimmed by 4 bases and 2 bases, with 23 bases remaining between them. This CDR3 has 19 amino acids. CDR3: CASSAKNLGLSINTGELFF. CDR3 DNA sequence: TGTGCCAGCAGTGCCAAGAACCTGGGACTTTCAATAAACACCGGGGAGCTGTTTTTT.

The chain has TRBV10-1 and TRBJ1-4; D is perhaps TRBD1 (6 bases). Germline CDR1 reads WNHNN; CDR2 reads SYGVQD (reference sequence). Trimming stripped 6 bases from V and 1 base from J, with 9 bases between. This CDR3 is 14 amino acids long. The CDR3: CASRPGVTNEKLFF. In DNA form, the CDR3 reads TGCGCCAGCAGGCCAGGGGTAACTAATGAAAAACTGTTTTTT.

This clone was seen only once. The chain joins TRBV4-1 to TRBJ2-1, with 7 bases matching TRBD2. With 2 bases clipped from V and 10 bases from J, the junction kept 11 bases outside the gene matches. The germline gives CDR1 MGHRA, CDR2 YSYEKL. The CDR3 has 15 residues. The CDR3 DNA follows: TGCGCCAGCAGCCAAATCCTAGCGGCCCTGGGGGAGCAGTTCTTC. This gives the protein CASSQILAALGEQFF.

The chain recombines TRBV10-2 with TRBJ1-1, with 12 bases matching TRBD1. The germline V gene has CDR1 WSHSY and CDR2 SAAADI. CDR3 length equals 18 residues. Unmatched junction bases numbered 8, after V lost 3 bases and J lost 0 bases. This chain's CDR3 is CASSENSGQGALNTEAFF. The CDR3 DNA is TGCGCCAGCAGTGAAAACTCGGGACAGGGGGCATTGAACACTGAAGCTTTCTTT.

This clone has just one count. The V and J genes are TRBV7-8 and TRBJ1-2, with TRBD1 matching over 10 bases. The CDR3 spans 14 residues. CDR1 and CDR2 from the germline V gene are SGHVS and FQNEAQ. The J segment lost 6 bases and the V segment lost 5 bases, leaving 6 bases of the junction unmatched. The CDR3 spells CASSRDRGRNGYTF. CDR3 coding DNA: TGTGCCAGCAGCCGAGACAGGGGGCGTAATGGCTACACCTTC.

The CDR3 coding sequence is TGTGCCAGCAGCTTAGGCATGGCCAACTACGAGCAGTACTTC. This codes for CASSLGMANYEQYF. The chain carries TRBV11-3 and TRBJ2-7; D remains ambiguous. The CDR3 extends over 14 amino acids. Per the germline V gene, CDR1 is SGHNT and CDR2 is YENEEA. The V and J ends lost 1 base and 3 bases respectively, with 10 bases between them.